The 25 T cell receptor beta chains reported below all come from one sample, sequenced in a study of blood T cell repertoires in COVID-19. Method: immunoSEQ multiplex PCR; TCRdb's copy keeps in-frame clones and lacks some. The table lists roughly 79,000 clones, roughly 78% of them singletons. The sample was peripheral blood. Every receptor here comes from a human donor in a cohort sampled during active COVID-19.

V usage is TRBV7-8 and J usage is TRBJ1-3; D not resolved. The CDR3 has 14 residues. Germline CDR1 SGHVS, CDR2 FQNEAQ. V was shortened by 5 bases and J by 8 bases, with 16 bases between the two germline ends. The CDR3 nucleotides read TGTGCCAGCAGCAAAGACGCGGCACGAGACACCATATATTTT. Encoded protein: CASSKDAARDTIYF. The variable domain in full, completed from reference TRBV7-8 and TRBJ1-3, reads GAGVSQSPRYKVAKRGQDVALRCDPISGHVSLFWYQQALGQGPEFLTYFQNEAQLDKSGLPSDRFFAERPEGSVSTLKIQRTQQEDSAVYLCASSKDAARDTIYFGEGSWLTVV.

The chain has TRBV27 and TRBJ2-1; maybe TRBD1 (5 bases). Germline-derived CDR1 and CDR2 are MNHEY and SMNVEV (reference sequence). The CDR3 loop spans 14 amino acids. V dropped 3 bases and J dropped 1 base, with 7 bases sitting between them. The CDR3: CASSLGQSYNEQFF. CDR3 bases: TGTGCCAGCAGTTTGGGGCAGTCCTACAATGAGCAGTTCTTC.

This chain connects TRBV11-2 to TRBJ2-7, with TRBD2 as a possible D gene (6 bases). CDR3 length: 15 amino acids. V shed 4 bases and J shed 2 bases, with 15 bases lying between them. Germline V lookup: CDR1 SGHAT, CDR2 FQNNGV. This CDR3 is CASSSGGSGPYEQYF. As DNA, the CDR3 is TGTGCCAGCAGCTCAGGAGGGTCAGGGCCCTACGAGCAGTACTTC.

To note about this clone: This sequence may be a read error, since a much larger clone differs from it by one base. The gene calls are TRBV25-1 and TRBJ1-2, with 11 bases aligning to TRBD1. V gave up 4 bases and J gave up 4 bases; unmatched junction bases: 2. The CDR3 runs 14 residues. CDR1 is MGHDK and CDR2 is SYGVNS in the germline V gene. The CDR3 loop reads CASSAGTGGYGYTF. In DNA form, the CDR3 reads TGTGCCAGCAGTGCCGGGACAGGGGGCTATGGCTACACCTTC.

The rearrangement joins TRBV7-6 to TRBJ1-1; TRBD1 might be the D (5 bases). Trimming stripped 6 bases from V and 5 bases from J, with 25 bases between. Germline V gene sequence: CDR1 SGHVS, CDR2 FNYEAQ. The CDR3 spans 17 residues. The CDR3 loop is CASRPDPLTEYVTEAFF. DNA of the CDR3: TGTGCCAGCAGACCCGACCCCCTGACAGAGTACGTGACTGAAGCTTTCTTT.

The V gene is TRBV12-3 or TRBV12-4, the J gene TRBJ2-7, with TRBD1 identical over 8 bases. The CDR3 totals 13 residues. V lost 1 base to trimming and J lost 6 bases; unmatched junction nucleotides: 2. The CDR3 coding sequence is TGTGCCAGCAGTTTAGGGACAGGGAGCGAGCAGTACTTC. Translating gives CASSLGTGSEQYF.

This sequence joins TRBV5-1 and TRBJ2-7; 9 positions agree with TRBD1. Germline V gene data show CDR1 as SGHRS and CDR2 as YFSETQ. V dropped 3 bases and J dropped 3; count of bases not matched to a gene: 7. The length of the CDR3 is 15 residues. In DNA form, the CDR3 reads TGCGCCAGCAGCTATACCGGGACAGGGATCTACGAGCAGTACTTC. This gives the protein CASSYTGTGIYEQYF.

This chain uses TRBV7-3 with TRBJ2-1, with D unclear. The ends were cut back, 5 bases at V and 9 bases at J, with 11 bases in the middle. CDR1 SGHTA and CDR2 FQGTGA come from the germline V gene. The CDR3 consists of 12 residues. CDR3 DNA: TGTGCCAGCAGCGCAAATAGTGGTGAGCAGTTCTTC. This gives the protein CASSANSGEQFF.

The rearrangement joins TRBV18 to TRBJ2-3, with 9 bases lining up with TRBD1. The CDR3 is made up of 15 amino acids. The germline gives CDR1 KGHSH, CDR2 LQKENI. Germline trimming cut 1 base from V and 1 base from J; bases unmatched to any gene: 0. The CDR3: CASSPRTGGTDTQYF. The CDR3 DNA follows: TGTGCCAGCTCACCACGGACAGGGGGCACAGATACGCAGTATTTT. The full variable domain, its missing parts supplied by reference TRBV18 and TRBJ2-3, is NAGVMQNPRHLVRRRGQEARLRCSPMKGHSHVYWYRQLPEEGLKFMVYLQKENIIDESGMPKERFSAEFPKEGPSILRIQQVVRGDSAAYFCASSPRTGGTDTQYFGPGTRLTVL.

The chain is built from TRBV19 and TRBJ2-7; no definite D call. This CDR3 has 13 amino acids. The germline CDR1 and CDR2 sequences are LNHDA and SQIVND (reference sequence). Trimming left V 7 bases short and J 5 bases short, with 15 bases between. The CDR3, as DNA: TGTGCCAGTACCCCCCCCGGAGTCAACGAGCAGTACTTC. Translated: CASTPPGVNEQYF.

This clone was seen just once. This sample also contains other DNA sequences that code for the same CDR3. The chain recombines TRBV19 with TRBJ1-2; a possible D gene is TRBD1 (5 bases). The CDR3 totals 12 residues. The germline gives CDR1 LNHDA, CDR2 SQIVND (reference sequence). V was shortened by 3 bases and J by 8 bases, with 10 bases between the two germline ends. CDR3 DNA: TGTGCCAGTAGTATTAGGGGTTACGGCTACACCTTC. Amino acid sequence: CASSIRGYGYTF.

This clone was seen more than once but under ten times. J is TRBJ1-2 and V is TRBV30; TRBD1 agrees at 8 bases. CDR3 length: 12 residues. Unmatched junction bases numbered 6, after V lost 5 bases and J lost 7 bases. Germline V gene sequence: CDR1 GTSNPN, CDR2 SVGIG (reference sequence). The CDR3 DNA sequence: TGTGCCTGGGACAGGGGCCTGGGTGGCTACACCTTC. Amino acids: CAWDRGLGGYTF.

In nucleotides, the CDR3 is TGTGCCAGTAGCTCAGGGGCCCAAGAGACCCAGTACTTC. Protein product: CASSSGAQETQYF. V and J are TRBV19 and TRBJ2-5; D possibly corresponds to TRBD1 (6 bases). The V end lost 6 bases, the J end lost 1 base, and 9 bases lay between the germline ends. The CDR3 has 13 amino acids. Germline assignment: CDR1 LNHDA and CDR2 SQIVND (reference sequence). Complete variable domain (other parts from reference TRBV19 and TRBJ2-5): DGGITQSPKYLFRKEGQNVTLSCEQNLNHDAMYWYRQDPGQGLRLIYYSQIVNDFQKGDIAEGYSVSREKKESFPLTVTSAQKNPTAFYLCASSSGAQETQYFGPGTRLLVL.

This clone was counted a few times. CDR3 DNA sequence: TGCGCCAGCTACCGAGGTGGTCTAGCGGGGGCCGGGGAGCTGTTTTTT. Protein product: CASYRGGLAGAGELFF. The chain recombines TRBV4-1 with TRBJ2-2, with 10 bases aligning to TRBD2. Unmatched junction bases numbered 12, after V lost 8 bases and J lost 6 bases. CDR1 MGHRA and CDR2 YSYEKL come from the germline V gene. The CDR3 runs 16 residues.

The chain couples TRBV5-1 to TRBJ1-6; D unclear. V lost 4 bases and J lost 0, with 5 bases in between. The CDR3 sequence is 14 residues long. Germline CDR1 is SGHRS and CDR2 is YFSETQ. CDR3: CASSRSSYNSPLHF. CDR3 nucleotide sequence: TGCGCCAGCAGCCGGAGCTCCTATAATTCACCCCTCCACTTT.

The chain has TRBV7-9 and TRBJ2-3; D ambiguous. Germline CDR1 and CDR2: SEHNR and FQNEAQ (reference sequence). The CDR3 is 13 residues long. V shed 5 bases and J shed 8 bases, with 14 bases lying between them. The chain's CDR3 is CASSKPAVGTQYF. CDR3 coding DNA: TGTGCCAGCAGCAAACCGGCGGTCGGTACGCAGTATTTT. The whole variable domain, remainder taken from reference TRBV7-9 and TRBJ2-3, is DTGVSQNPRHKITKRGQNVTFRCDPISEHNRLYWYRQTLGQGPEFLTYFQNEAQLEKSRLLSDRFSAERPKGSFSTLEIQRTEQGDSAMYLCASSKPAVGTQYFGPGTRLTVL.

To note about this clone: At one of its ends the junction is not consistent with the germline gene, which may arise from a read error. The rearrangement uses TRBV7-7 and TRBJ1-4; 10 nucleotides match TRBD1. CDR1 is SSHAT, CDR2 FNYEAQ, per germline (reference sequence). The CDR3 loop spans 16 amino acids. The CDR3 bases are TGTGCTAGCAGCCTAGGCACCGGGACAGGGGATGAAAAACTGTTTTTT. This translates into CASSLGTGTGDEKLFF.

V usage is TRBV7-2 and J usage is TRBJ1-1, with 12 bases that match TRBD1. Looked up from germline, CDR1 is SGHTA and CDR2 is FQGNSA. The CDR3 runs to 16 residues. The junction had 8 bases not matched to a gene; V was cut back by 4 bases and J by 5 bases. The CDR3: CASSSRDRGRRTEAFF. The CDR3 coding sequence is TGTGCCAGCAGCTCCCGGGACAGGGGGCGCCGTACTGAAGCTTTCTTT.

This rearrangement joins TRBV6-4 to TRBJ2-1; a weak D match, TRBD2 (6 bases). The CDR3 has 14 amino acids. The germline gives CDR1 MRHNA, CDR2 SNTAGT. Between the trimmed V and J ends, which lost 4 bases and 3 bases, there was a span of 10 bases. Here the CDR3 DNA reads TGTGCCAGCAGTGCGGGGGAAATCTACAATGAGCAGTTCTTC. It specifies CASSAGEIYNEQFF.

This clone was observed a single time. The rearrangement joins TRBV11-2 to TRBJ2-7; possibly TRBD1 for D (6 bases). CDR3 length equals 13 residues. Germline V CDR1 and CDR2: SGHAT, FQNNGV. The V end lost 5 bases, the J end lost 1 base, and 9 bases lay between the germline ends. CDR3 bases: TGTGCCAGCAGCATGGACAGATCCTACGAGCAGTACTTC. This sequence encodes CASSMDRSYEQYF. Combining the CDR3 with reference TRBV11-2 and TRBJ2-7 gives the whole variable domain EAGVAQSPRYKIIEKRQSVAFWCNPISGHATLYWYQQILGQGPKLLIQFQNNGVVDDSQLPKDRFSAERLKGVDSTLKIQPAKLEDSAVYLCASSMDRSYEQYFGPGTRLTVT.

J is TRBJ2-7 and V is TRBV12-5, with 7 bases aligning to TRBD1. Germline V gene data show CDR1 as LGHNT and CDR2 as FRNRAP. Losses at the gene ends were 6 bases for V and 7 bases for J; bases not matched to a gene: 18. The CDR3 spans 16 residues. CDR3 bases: TGTGCTAGTGGCCCCTTTCCAGCAGGGGGAATGGGAGAGCAGTACTTC. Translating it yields CASGPFPAGGMGEQYF. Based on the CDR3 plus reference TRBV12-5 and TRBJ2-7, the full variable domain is DARVTQTPRHKVTEMGQEVTMRCQPILGHNTVFWYRQTMMQGLELLAYFRNRAPLDDSGMPKDRFSAEMPDATLATLKIQPSEPRDSAVYFCASGPFPAGGMGEQYFGPGTRLTVT.

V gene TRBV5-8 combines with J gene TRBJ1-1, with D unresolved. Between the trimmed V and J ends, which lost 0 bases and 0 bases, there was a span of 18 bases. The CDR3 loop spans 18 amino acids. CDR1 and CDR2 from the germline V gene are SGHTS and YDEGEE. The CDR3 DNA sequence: TGTGCCAGCAGCTTGGCCGGCGGTTTTTACTCCATGAACACTGAAGCTTTCTTT. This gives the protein CASSLAGGFYSMNTEAFF.

The CDR3 loop reads CASSVDGGGTQYF. The CDR3, as DNA: TGTGCCAGCAGCGTAGACGGGGGAGGGACCCAGTACTTC. The J gene is TRBJ2-5, the V gene TRBV9, with a weak D call TRBD2 (6 bases). Germline CDR1 reads SGDLS; CDR2 reads YYNGEE. This CDR3 is built from 13 residues. Trimming cost V 0 bases and J 7 bases, with 10 bases left between them. Based on the CDR3 plus reference TRBV9 and TRBJ2-5, the full variable domain is DSGVTQTPKHLITATGQRVTLRCSPRSGDLSVYWYQQSLDQGLQFLIQYYNGEERAKGNILERFSAQQFPDLHSELNLSSLELGDSALYFCASSVDGGGTQYFGPGTRLLVL.

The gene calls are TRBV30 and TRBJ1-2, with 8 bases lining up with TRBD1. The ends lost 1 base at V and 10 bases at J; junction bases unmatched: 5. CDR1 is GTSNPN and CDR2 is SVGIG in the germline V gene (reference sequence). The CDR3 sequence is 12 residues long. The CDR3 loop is CAWSENRGDYTF. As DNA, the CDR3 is TGTGCCTGGAGTGAGAACAGGGGGGACTACACCTTC.

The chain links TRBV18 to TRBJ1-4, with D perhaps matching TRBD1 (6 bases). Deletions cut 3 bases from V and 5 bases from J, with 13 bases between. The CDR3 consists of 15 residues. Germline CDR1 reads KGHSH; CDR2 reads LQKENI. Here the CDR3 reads CASSPQDSKNEKLFF. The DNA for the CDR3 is TGTGCCAGCTCACCCCAGGACAGTAAAAATGAAAAACTGTTTTTT.